The clone carrying this T cell receptor (beta chain) was picked up one time. The data are from a study of blood T cell repertoires in COVID-19. At the level of the study: In each case, the material was cDNA or gDNA derived from T cells, B-cell-depleted T cells, or PBMCs.

V was trimmed by 3 bases and J by 5 bases, leaving 16 bases between them. This CDR3 contains 14 residues. From germline, CDR1 is GTSNPN and CDR2 SVGIG (reference sequence). The method was immunoSEQ multiplex PCR; TCRdb's version includes in-frame clones alone and lacks a portion of them. The sample has about 110,000 clones; more than 75% are singletons. What was sequenced was peripheral blood. This chain joins TRBV30 and TRBJ2-5; D is possibly TRBD2 (7 bases). This receptor was taken from a man aged 35-49 years with acute or convalescent COVID-19. The CDR3: CAWRPRGAEETQYF. CDR3 coding DNA: TGTGCCTGGAGGCCCCGGGGGGCGGAGGAGACCCAGTACTTC.